This TCR beta chain appears in the sequencing data of a study of control samples from healthy donors and cancer patients. CDR1 is SGHVS and CDR2 is FQNEAQ in the germline V gene. Trimming stripped 3 bases from V and 10 bases from J, with 19 bases between. The CDR3 covers 15 residues. Sequencing used immunoSEQ multiplex PCR; TCRdb keeps in-frame clones, though not all of them. The sample shows 170,000 or so clones, 85% to 95% of them seen only once. The clonotype was recovered from a man in his late teens or twenties in good health. Sequencing was done on a sample of blood. The rearrangement joins TRBV7-8 to TRBJ2-1; possibly TRBD1 for D (6 bases). The CDR3: CASSFPDRLGTEQFF. DNA of the CDR3: TGTGCCAGCAGCTTTCCAGACAGGTTAGGAACAGAGCAGTTCTTC.